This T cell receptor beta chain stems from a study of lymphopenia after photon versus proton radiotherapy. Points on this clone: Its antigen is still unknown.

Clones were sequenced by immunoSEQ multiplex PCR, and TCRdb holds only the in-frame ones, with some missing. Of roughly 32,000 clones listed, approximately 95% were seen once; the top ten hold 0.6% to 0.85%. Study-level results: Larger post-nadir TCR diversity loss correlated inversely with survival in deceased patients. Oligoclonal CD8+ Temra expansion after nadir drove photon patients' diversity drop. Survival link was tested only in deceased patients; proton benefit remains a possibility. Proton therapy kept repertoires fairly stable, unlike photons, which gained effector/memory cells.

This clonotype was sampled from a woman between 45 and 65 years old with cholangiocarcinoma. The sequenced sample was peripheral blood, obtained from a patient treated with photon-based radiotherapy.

In DNA form, the CDR3 reads TGTGCCAGCAGCCCCGAAGGGACAGTTGACACCGGGGAGCTGTTTTTT. It codes for CASSPEGTVDTGELFF. The chain combines TRBV6-4 with TRBJ2-2; 7 positions agree with TRBD1. Germline CDR1 reads MRHNA; CDR2 reads SNTAGT. Trimming took 6 bases from V and 3 from J; bases not matched to a gene: 10. The CDR3 loop spans 16 amino acids.